What follows describes a single T cell receptor (beta chain). Its matching antigen is unknown. The same CDR3 also results from other DNA sequences found in this sample. The germline gives CDR1 MDHEN, CDR2 SYDVKM. The V segment lost 4 bases and the J segment 6 bases; nucleotides outside the gene matches: 6. CDR3 length: 14 residues. Reverse transcription of all isolated RNA meant that expressed TCRB transcripts were sequenced. Profiling relied on immunoSEQ multiplex PCR, and the TCRdb table lists in-frame clones only, not all of them. Of about 150,000 clones listed, about a tenth were seen once; the top ten hold roughly 0.5%. The sample comes from a study of beta chain features in type 1 diabetes. Study-wide results and limits: There was a moderate but significant shortening of TCRB CDR3s in all four CD4+ subsets of Type 1 diabetes patients.

This TCR derives from a man under 40 with type 1 diabetes. What was sequenced was central memory CD4+ T cells from blood. V is TRBV28 and J is TRBJ1-2, with 9 bases that match TRBD1. In nucleotides, the CDR3 is TGTGCCAGCAGTTCCGGACAGGGGTTCGATGGCTACACCTTC. Amino acid sequence: CASSSGQGFDGYTF.